The clone carrying this T cell receptor (beta chain) was seen a few times. Its antigen is not identified. V dropped 6 bases and J dropped 4; count of bases not matched to a gene: 6. From germline, CDR1 is MGHRA and CDR2 YSYEKL. This CDR3 spans 16 amino acids. This sample's time point: newly diagnosed GD, antithyroid drugs for less than 3 months. From RNA extracted from PBMCs, the TCR library was made. The entry originates in a study of regulatory T cells in long-lasting Graves disease. Building of the TCR beta libraries involved iRepertoire HTBI primers and Arm-PCR of CDR3 regions. TCRdb re-derived calls from the multiplex PCR reads in MiXCR, one entry per CDR3 protein. Among roughly 350,000 distinct CDR3 sequences, 15% to 20% were seen once, and the ten largest hold 20%. Study-level results: Whereas new patients shared 966 public clonotypes, persistent patients shared more, at under 3,500. TRBV28 was favored in persistent disease, as were TRBJ1-2 and TRBJ2-5.

These data were likewise used in another study, on T cells in Graves' hyperthyroidism and ophthalmopathy. That publication notes: The HTBI primer set served for first-round RT-PCR of the TCR CDR3.

The chain employs TRBV4-1 and TRBJ2-5; TRBD2 aligns across 15 bases. Sequences were derived from peripheral blood mononuclear cells (PBMCs), sampled at new diagnosis, from a patient treated with antithyroid drugs. The sequence was obtained from a young woman with Graves disease. The CDR3 coding sequence is TGCGCCAGCAGTCCGGGACTAGCGGGAGGAGGAGAGACCCAGTACTTC. Translation gives CASSPGLAGGGETQYF.